The next 27 T cell receptor beta chains were all read from a single sample in a study of patients and donors after allogeneic stem cell transplantation. TCRdb ran MiXCR on the RT-PCR reads and lists one entry per CDR3 protein. The sample includes about 410,000 distinct CDR3 sequences, around 15% seen only once; the top ten take around 7.2%. The sequencing input was blood, either unsorted or a sorted T cell fraction (not recorded which). Every receptor here comes from a human donor who was either an allogeneic HSCT recipient or a stem cell or donor lymphocyte infusion donor (not recorded which). It is not recorded whose cells these are; they may come from a transplant donor.

This chain links TRBV20-1 with TRBJ2-7; the match to TRBD1 covers 10 bases. Germline V gene lookup returns CDR1 DFQATT and CDR2 SNEGSKA (reference sequence). Trimming cost V 6 bases and J 4 bases; bases outside gene matches: 9. The length of the CDR3 is 14 residues. CDR3 region: CSADPGQGKYEQYF. CDR3 nucleotides: TGCAGTGCCGATCCGGGACAGGGGAAGTACGAGCAGTACTTC.

The gene calls are TRBV7-8 and TRBJ1-4; 8 nucleotides align to TRBD1. The CDR3 sequence is 14 residues long. Germline lookup yields CDR1 SGHVS and CDR2 FQNEAQ. V shed 7 bases, J shed 5 bases, and the junction held 6 bases outside the gene matches. The CDR3 DNA reads TGTGCCAGCAAAAAAGACAGGGGAAATGAAAAACTGTTTTTT. This encodes CASKKDRGNEKLFF.

This clonotype was detected only a few times. The V call is TRBV7-8, the J call TRBJ1-5; D is uncertain. CDR1 is SGHVS, CDR2 FQNEAQ, per germline. Trimming removed 0 bases from V and 4 bases from J, with 13 bases in between. The CDR3 has 16 residues. This chain's CDR3 is CASSLARRGGNQPQHF. For the CDR3, the DNA is TGTGCCAGCAGCTTAGCCCGACGGGGAGGGAATCAGCCCCAGCATTTT.

This clonotype was seen more than once but under ten times. The J gene is TRBJ1-2, the V gene TRBV15; no clear D. V was cut by 0 bases and J by 4 bases, with 12 bases left in between. The CDR3 runs to 15 residues. The germline V gene encodes CDR1 LNHNV and CDR2 YYDKDF (reference sequence). The CDR3 DNA reads as TGTGCCACCAGCAGAGATAGGTCGGAAATCTATGGCTACACCTTC. This gives the protein CATSRDRSEIYGYTF.

The table lists this clonotype with a few counts. The chain recombines TRBV21-1 with TRBJ1-5; the DNA was not compared with TRBD1, the D call given in the table. TRBV21-1 is a documented pseudogene. The CDR3 length is 17 residues. The CDR3 protein is CASSRGEGVQGNQPQHF. The CDR3 coding sequence is TGTGCCAGCAGCAGGGGGGAAGGGGTGCAGGGCAATCAGCCCCAGCATTTT.

V gene TRBV4-1 combines with J gene TRBJ2-4, with a weak D call TRBD1 (6 bases). CDR1 is MGHRA and CDR2 is YSYEKL in the germline V gene. The CDR3 extends over 16 amino acids. Deletions cut 2 bases from V and 10 bases from J, with 21 bases between. CDR3 coding DNA: TGCGCCAGCAGCCAATACAGACAGGCGCTGATGGGGATTCAGTACTTC. Translating it yields CASSQYRQALMGIQYF.

This clonotype was counted at least ten times. The V and J genes are TRBV4-1 and TRBJ1-1; the match to TRBD1 covers 8 bases. The length of the CDR3 is 14 residues. Germline CDR1 reads MGHRA; CDR2 reads YSYEKL. With 3 bases clipped from V and 4 bases from J, the junction kept 4 bases outside the gene matches. CDR3 protein: CASSQDRVATEAFF. The CDR3 DNA is TGCGCCAGCAGCCAGGACAGGGTCGCCACTGAAGCTTTCTTT.

The V gene is TRBV9, the J gene TRBJ2-3, with 9 bases fitting TRBD2. The J segment lost 0 bases and the V segment lost 1 base, leaving 6 bases of the junction unmatched. Germline V lookup: CDR1 SGDLS, CDR2 YYNGEE. The length of the CDR3 is 17 residues. CDR3 protein: CASSVTSSGASTDTQYF. The CDR3 DNA follows: TGTGCCAGCAGCGTAACCTCTAGCGGGGCTAGCACAGATACGCAGTATTTT.

This clonotype was seen many times. The chain is built from TRBV21-1 and TRBJ2-3; TRBD2 was called by the table and not checked on the DNA. TRBV21-1 is a pseudogene segment. This CDR3 is 16 amino acids long. The CDR3 here is CASSLPQIHATDTQYF. The DNA of the CDR3 is TGTGCCAGCAGCCTCCCGCAGATACACGCCACAGATACGCAGTATTTT.

This clonotype was counted ten times or more. The chain has TRBV12-3 or TRBV12-4 and TRBJ1-1; the match to TRBD1 covers 7 bases. The CDR3 loop spans 19 amino acids. Trimming at V came to 5 bases and at J to 3 bases, leaving 21 bases not matched to a gene. The CDR3: CASSLTFRDRYPRYTEAFF. The CDR3 nucleotides read TGTGCCAGCAGTCTAACCTTTAGGGACAGATACCCTAGATACACTGAAGCTTTCTTT.

This clonotype was found a few times. The V gene is TRBV2, the J gene TRBJ2-7, with 12 bases identical to TRBD2. J lost 3 bases, V lost 8 bases, and 11 bases had no gene match. CDR1 and CDR2 (germline): SNHLY, FYNNEI. CDR3 length equals 16 residues. CDR3 nucleotide sequence: TGTGCCAGCTTGGGACTAGCGGGTTTCCCCAACTACGAGCAGTACTTC. This translates into CASLGLAGFPNYEQYF.

As to this clonotype: A far larger clone lies a single base away; this is likely a read error. The rearrangement links TRBV5-5 to TRBJ2-1, with 8 nucleotides matching TRBD2. Germline CDR1 SGHKS, CDR2 YYEKEE (reference sequence). Trimming at V came to 4 bases and at J to 5 bases, leaving 5 bases not matched to a gene. The CDR3 covers 14 residues. The CDR3 loop is CASSATSENNEQFF. DNA of the CDR3: TGTGCCAGCAGCGCGACTAGCGAAAACAATGAGCAGTTCTTC.

This clonotype has more than one count but fewer than ten. The gene calls are TRBV20-1 and TRBJ2-1; TRBD2 aligns across 10 bases. The CDR3 length is 13 residues. Germline loops: CDR1 DFQATT, CDR2 SNEGSKA (reference sequence). The junction had 7 bases not matched to a gene; V was cut back by 6 bases and J by 8 bases. CDR3 in amino acids: CSAAGGLHYEQFF. CDR3 in DNA: TGCAGTGCAGCGGGGGGGCTTCATTATGAGCAGTTCTTC.

The chain joins TRBV4-1 to TRBJ1-1, with 7 bases identical to TRBD1. The length of the CDR3 is 15 residues. The germline gives CDR1 MGHRA, CDR2 YSYEKL. The V and J ends lost 1 base and 6 bases, in that order; junction bases with no gene match: 8. CDR3 DNA: TGCGCCAGCAGCCAAGCTTCTGGGACAGTCCCTGAAGCTTTCTTT. The encoded protein is CASSQASGTVPEAFF.

This clonotype was observed many times. J is TRBJ2-1 and V is TRBV5-1, with D possibly matching TRBD1 (6 bases). Germline V lookup: CDR1 SGHRS, CDR2 YFSETQ. V dropped 2 bases and J dropped 0 bases, with 12 bases sitting between them. The CDR3 extends over 16 amino acids. Here the CDR3 reads CASSFQGRSSYNEQFF. CDR3 DNA: TGCGCCAGCAGCTTTCAGGGGCGAAGCTCCTACAATGAGCAGTTCTTC.

This clonotype came up many times. V and J are TRBV12-3 or TRBV12-4 and TRBJ2-2, with D perhaps TRBD2 (5 bases). Trimming stripped 6 bases from V and 0 bases from J, with 11 bases between. The CDR3 totals 15 residues. CDR3 sequence (DNA): TGTGCCAGCAGCTTAACTAGAGCGAACACCGGGGAGCTGTTTTTT. Protein product: CASSLTRANTGELFF.

The chain combines TRBV5-1 with TRBJ2-4; 8 nucleotides align to TRBD2. The V gene's germline CDR1 is SGHRS and CDR2 YFSETQ. V shed 1 base, J shed 7 bases, and the junction held 10 bases outside the gene matches. CDR3 size: 16 residues. Here the CDR3 DNA reads TGCGCCAGCAGCTTGAGTAGCGGGACTAGACCCAACATTCAGTACTTC. This translates into CASSLSSGTRPNIQYF.

This clonotype was observed a few times. The gene calls are TRBV10-3 and TRBJ1-5; no firm D call. This CDR3 has 15 residues. V shed 0 bases and J shed 3 bases, with 9 bases lying between them. Germline V gene sequence: CDR1 ENHRY, CDR2 SYGVKD. The CDR3 spells CAISESRSFNQPQHF. As DNA, the CDR3 is TGTGCCATCAGTGAGTCGAGGAGTTTCAATCAGCCCCAGCATTTT.

The J gene is TRBJ2-2, the V gene TRBV5-1; D uncertain. Germline CDR1 SGHRS, CDR2 YFSETQ. V dropped 4 bases and J dropped 0 bases, with 10 bases sitting between them. The CDR3 has 15 amino acids. The CDR3 DNA is TGCGCCAGCAGCCCCGCTCATGCGAACACCGGGGAGCTGTTTTTT. Encoded protein: CASSPAHANTGELFF.

There are a few counts of this clonotype. The chain uses TRBV7-8 and TRBJ1-1, with D unresolved. V lost 2 bases, J lost 3 bases, and 10 bases lay in between. This CDR3 is built from 14 residues. CDR1 SGHVS and CDR2 FQNEAQ come from the germline V gene. The CDR3: CASSLSRGDTEAFF. In DNA, the CDR3 is TGTGCCAGCAGCTTATCCCGGGGAGACACTGAAGCTTTCTTT.

The chain combines TRBV5-4 with TRBJ2-7, with a weak D call TRBD2 (7 bases). Germline lookup yields CDR1 SGHNT and CDR2 YYREEE (reference sequence). V lost 4 bases, J lost 2 bases, and 16 bases lay in between. The CDR3 is 15 amino acids. For the CDR3, the DNA is TGTGCCAGCAGCGAGGGAAGGGGGGGACCCTACGAGCAGTACTTC. Its translation: CASSEGRGGPYEQYF.

This clonotype was observed a few times. The rearrangement uses TRBV9 and TRBJ1-1, with D hard to call. The germline V gene has CDR1 SGDLS and CDR2 YYNGEE. This CDR3 spans 16 amino acids. Trimming removed 0 bases at V and 4 bases at J, with 16 bases between. The CDR3 sequence: CASSVAPGLRGTEAFF. CDR3 bases: TGTGCCAGCAGCGTAGCTCCGGGCCTCCGGGGCACTGAAGCTTTCTTT.

The chain employs TRBV29-1 and TRBJ1-1; a possible D gene is TRBD1 (5 bases). Germline values: CDR1 SQVTM, CDR2 ANQGSEA. V was clipped by 4 bases and J by 0 bases, with 12 bases between them. The CDR3 is 14 amino acids. DNA of the CDR3: TGCAGCGTTGGGAAGACAGTAATGAACACTGAAGCTTTCTTT. Its translation is CSVGKTVMNTEAFF.

The sample holds a few counts of this clonotype. The CDR3 sequence: CAWSVKRGTGRNEKLFF. The CDR3 DNA reads TGTGCCTGGAGTGTAAAGCGCGGGACAGGGAGGAATGAAAAACTGTTTTTT. The chain recombines TRBV30 with TRBJ1-4; 9 bases align to TRBD1. The CDR3 consists of 17 residues. V lost 0 bases and J lost 5; bases outside the gene matches: 10. Per the germline V gene, CDR1 is GTSNPN and CDR2 is SVGIG (reference sequence).

This clonotype turned up a few times. V is TRBV29-1 and J is TRBJ2-5, with TRBD2 matching over 10 bases. The CDR3 runs to 14 residues. CDR1 SQVTM and CDR2 ANQGSEA come from the germline V gene. V was pared by 4 bases and J by 5 bases, with 7 bases of the junction left unmatched. CDR3 sequence: CSVVGGLAAETQYF. The DNA of the CDR3 is TGCAGCGTTGTGGGAGGACTAGCGGCCGAGACCCAGTACTTC.

V and J are TRBV20-1 and TRBJ1-2, with no clear D. V lost 3 bases to trimming and J lost 2 bases, with 13 bases between them. The CDR3 length is 14 residues. The V gene's germline CDR1 is DFQATT and CDR2 SNEGSKA (reference sequence). The CDR3 DNA is TGCAGTGCTAGCCCTCTACTTTGGAACTATGGCTACACCTTC. Amino acids: CSASPLLWNYGYTF.

This chain uses TRBV29-1 with TRBJ1-2; D possibly corresponds to TRBD1 (5 bases). Germline V gene lookup returns CDR1 SQVTM and CDR2 ANQGSEA. The CDR3 length is 13 residues. The V and J ends lost 6 bases and 3 bases respectively, with 14 bases between them. This chain's CDR3 is CSVARQGDYGYTF. In DNA form, the CDR3 reads TGCAGCGTGGCGCGTCAGGGCGACTATGGCTACACCTTC.